The table lists the clone carrying this T cell receptor (beta chain) with a few counts. Its target is unknown. V shed 4 bases and J shed 7 bases, with 8 bases lying between them. The CDR3 runs to 13 residues. The data belong to a study of CD8 T cells in ankylosing spondylitis. Study-wide results and limits: A motif in TCR beta, a set of eight or nine highly homologous variants, appeared characteristic of ankylosing spondylitis blood.

MiXCR was run by TCRdb on the 5' RACE reads, yielding one entry per CDR3 protein. The repertoire consists of about 800,000 distinct CDR3 sequences, with 12% occurring once and the leading ten covering more than 0.5%. The sample taken for sequencing was blood, either unsorted or a sorted T cell fraction (not recorded which). The clonotype comes from a male donor with ankylosing spondylitis. The V call is TRBV12-3 or TRBV12-4, the J call TRBJ1-6, with D unclear. The CDR3 region has the DNA TGTGCCAGCAGTTACGGGGTAAATTCACCCCTCCACTTT. Translated: CASSYGVNSPLHF.